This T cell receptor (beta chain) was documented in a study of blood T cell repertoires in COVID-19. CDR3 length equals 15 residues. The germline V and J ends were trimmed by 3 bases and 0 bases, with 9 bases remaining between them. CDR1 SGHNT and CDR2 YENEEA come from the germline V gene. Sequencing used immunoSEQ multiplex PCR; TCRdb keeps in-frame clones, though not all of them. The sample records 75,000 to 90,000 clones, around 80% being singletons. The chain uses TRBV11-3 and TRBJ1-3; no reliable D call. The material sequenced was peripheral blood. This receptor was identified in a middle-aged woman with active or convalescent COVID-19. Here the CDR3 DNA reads TGTGCCAGCAGCTTCCGGACTTTCTCTGGAAACACCATATATTTT. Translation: CASSFRTFSGNTIYF.